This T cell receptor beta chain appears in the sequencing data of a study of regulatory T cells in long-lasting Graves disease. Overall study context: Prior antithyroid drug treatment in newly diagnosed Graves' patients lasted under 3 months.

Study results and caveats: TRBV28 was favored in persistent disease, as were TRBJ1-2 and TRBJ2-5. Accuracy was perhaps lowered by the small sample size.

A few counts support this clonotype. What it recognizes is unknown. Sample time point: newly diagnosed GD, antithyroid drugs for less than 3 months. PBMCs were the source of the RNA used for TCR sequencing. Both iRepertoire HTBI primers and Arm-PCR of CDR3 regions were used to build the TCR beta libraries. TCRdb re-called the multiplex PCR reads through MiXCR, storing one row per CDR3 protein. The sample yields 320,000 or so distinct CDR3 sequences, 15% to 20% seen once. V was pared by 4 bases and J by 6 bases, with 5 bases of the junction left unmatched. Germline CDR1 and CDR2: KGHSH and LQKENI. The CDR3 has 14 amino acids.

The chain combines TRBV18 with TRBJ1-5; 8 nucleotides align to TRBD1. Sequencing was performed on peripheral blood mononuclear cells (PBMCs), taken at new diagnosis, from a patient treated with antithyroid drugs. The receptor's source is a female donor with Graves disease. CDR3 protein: CASSLQGGGQPQHF. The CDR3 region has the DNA TGTGCCAGCTCACTACAGGGGGGGGGTCAGCCCCAGCATTTT.